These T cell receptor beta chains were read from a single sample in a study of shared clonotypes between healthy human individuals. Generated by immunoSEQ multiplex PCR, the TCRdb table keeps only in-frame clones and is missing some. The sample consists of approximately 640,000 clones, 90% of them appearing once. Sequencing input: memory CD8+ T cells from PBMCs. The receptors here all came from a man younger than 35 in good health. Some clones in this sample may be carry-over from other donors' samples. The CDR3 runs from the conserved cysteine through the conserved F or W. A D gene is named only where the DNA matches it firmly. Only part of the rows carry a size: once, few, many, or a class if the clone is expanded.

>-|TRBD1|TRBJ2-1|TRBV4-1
TGCGCCAGCAGCCAAGATCCCCCAGGGGGCGGGGACGAGCAGTTCTTC
CASSQDPPGGGDEQFF
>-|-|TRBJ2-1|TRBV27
TGTGCCAGCAGTCCAAACACGGGGTTCTACAATGAGCAGTTCTTC
CASSPNTGFYNEQFF
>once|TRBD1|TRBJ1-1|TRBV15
TGTGCCACCAGCAGCTGGACAGGGGTCATGAGTGGCACTGAAGCTTTCTTT
CATSSWTGVMSGTEAFF
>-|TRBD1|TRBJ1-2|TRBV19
TGTGCCAGTAGTGTCAGAACAAGGACAGGGGTGTTTCCTAACTATGGCTACACCTTC
CASSVRTRTGVFPNYGYTF
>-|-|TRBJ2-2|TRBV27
TGTGCCAGCAGGGAGGTCTCCGGGGAGCTGTTTTTT
CASREVSGELFF
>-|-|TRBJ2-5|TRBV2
TGTGCCAGCAGGGAGGTCGGACTAACCCAAGAGACCCAGTACTTC
CASREVGLTQETQYF
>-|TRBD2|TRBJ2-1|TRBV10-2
TGCGCCAGCAGCGAGCGGGAGGACCTCAATGAGCAGTTCTTC
CASSEREDLNEQFF
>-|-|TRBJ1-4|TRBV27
TGTGCCAGCAGTAGCTCGAGTTGGGCTAATGAAAAACTGTTTTTT
CASSSSSWANEKLFF
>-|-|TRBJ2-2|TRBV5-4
TGTGCCAGCAGCTTGGCGGGCAGGGTCACGACCGGGGAGCTGTTTTTT
CASSLAGRVTTGELFF
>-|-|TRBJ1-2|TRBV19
TGTGCCAGTAGAACGGAATACTATGGCTACACCTTC
CASRTEYYGYTF
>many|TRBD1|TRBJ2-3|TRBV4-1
TGCGCCAGCAGCCAAGGGGACAGGGGCTACACAGATACGCAGTATTTT
CASSQGDRGYTDTQYF
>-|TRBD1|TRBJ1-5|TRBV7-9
TGTGCCAGCAGCTTCGACAGGGACCAGCCCCAGCATTTT
CASSFDRDQPQHF
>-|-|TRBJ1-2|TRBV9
TGTGCCAGCAGCATGGGGAGCAACTATGGCTACACCTTC
CASSMGSNYGYTF
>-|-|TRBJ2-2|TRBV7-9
TGTGCCAGCCGGGCCGGGGCCGCGAACACCGGGGAGCTGTTTTTT
CASRAGAANTGELFF
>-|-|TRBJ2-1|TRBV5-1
TGCGCCAGCAGCTTGGCGCTGGGTGCCTACAATGAGCAGTTCTTC
CASSLALGAYNEQFF
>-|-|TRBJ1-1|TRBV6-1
TGTGCCAGCAGTTATCGACAGAGGGGAACTGAAGCTTTCTTT
CASSYRQRGTEAFF
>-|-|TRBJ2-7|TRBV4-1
TGCGCCAGCAGCCAAGATGTGGGCCCCTACGAGCAGTACTTC
CASSQDVGPYEQYF
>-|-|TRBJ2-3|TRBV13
TGTGCCAGCAGCCCTCGGAATGATACGCAGTATTTT
CASSPRNDTQYF
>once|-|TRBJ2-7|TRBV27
TGTGCCAGCAGTTTAATGGCGGAATACGAGCAGTACTTC
CASSLMAEYEQYF
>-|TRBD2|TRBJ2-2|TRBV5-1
TGCGCCAGCAGCTTGGGGCGGGAGCGTGGCGGGGAGCTGTTTTTT
CASSLGRERGGELFF
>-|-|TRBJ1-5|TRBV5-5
TGTGCCAGCAGCTTGACGGCGGCGGCGAATCAGCCCCAGCATTTT
CASSLTAAANQPQHF
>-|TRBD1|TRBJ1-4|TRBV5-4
TGTGCCAGCAGTTCTGACAGGGGGTTAACTAATGAAAAACTGTTTTTT
CASSSDRGLTNEKLFF
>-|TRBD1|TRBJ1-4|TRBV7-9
TGTGCCAGCAGCTCCGTAGAGACAGGGTGGGATGAAAAACTGTTTTTT
CASSSVETGWDEKLFF
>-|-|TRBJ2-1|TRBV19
TGTGCCAGTAGTATTGTTCCAAGCTCCTACAATGAGCAGTTCTTC
CASSIVPSSYNEQFF
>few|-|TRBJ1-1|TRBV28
TGTGCCAGCTGTCTTGCGAGGGGGGGTTCCACTGAAGCTTTCTTT
CASCLARGGSTEAFF
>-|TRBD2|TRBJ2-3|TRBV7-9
TGTGCCAGCAGCTTAGCACAGCCGGGGGGGTATTTT
CASSLAQPGGYF
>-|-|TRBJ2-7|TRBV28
TGTGCCAGCGGAGGGGCAGCCTACGAGCAGTACTTC
CASGGAAYEQYF
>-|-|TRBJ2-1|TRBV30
TGTGCCTGGGGCAATTTTGAGCAGTTCTTC
CAWGNFEQFF
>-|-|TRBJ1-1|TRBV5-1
TGCGCCAGCAGCCCGCCAGAATCCACTGAAGCTTTCTTT
CASSPPESTEAFF
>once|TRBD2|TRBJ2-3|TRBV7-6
TGTGCCAGCAGCTTAACAGCGGGGGCCACGGATACGCAGTATTTT
CASSLTAGATDTQYF
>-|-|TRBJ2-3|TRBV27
TGTGCCAGCAGCACCCTTAAGGGTCTCACAGATACGCAGTATTTT
CASSTLKGLTDTQYF
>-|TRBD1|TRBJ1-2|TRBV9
TGTGCCAGCAGCGTAGAAGGACAGGGGATACCCTATGGCTACACCTTC
CASSVEGQGIPYGYTF
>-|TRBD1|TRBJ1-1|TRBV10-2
TGCGCCAGCAGTGAGGGCACAGGGGATTTCCTCACTGAAGCTTTCTTT
CASSEGTGDFLTEAFF
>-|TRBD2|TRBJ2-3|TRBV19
TGTGCCAGTAGTATGGTTAGCGGGAGGATAGATACGCAGTATTTT
CASSMVSGRIDTQYF
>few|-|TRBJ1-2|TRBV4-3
TGCGCCAGCAGCCAAGTGGGAGGGGACGGCTATGGCTACACCTTC
CASSQVGGDGYGYTF
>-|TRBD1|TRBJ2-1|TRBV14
TGTGCCAGCAGCCCCGACAGGGGTCGGTACAATGAGCAGTTCTTC
CASSPDRGRYNEQFF
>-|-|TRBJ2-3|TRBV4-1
TGCGCCAGCAGACCTAGCGGCACAGATACGCAGTATTTT
CASRPSGTDTQYF